The T cell receptor (beta chain) under discussion was sequenced for a study of CD8 T cells in Susac syndrome. Study observations and caveats: Regarding the TCR sequencing and HLA analysis, the study admitted that a relatively small number of individuals were involved.

Random hexamers primed reverse transcription of roughly 0.5 to 1 ug RNA. Via MiXCR, TCRdb re-called the immunoSEQ multiplex PCR reads, giving one row per CDR3 protein. The data show about 76,000 distinct CDR3 sequences, with around nine tenths seen just once and about 0.47% held by the top ten. Negative isolation yielded CD8+ and CD4+ T cells; FACS enriched TEMRA cells. CDR1 MNHNS and CDR2 SASEGT come from the germline V gene. The CDR3 is made up of 15 amino acids. With 6 bases removed from V and 4 bases from J, the gap between germline ends came to 19 bases. Regarding this clonotype: What it binds is not known.

This TCR came from a human donor with multiple sclerosis. Sequences were obtained from CD8+ T cells from PBMCs. The J gene is TRBJ2-7, the V gene TRBV6-1; D tentatively fits TRBD1 or TRBD2 (5 bases each). The CDR3 loop is CASSPHTGASYEQYF. CDR3 nucleotide sequence: TGTGCCAGCAGCCCGCACACCGGGGCTTCATACGAGCAGTACTTC.